The next 19 T cell receptor beta chains were all read from a single sample in a study of T cell responses to AZD1222 COVID-19 vaccine. TCRdb keeps only in-frame clones here, not all; method: immunoSEQ multiplex PCR. The profile shows 95,000 to 150,000 clones, more than 85% of them singletons. The specimen comprised peripheral blood, sampled on day 0 of AZD1222 vaccination. The receptor set was obtained from an adult in good health.

This clone was detected a few times. V is TRBV29-1 and J is TRBJ1-1; D is possibly TRBD1 (5 bases). With 3 bases removed from V and 3 bases from J, the gap between germline ends came to 14 bases. This CDR3 comprises 14 residues. From germline, CDR1 is SQVTM and CDR2 ANQGSEA. CDR3 region: CSVEGQGWDTEAFF. The CDR3 DNA reads TGCAGCGTTGAGGGTCAGGGCTGGGACACTGAAGCTTTCTTT.

This clone was seen once. Sequence at one end of the junction differs from germline and may be a read error. The genes are TRBV5-1 and TRBJ2-7; D possibly corresponds to TRBD1 (5 bases). The CDR3 consists of 13 residues. Per the germline V gene, CDR1 is SGHRS and CDR2 is YFSETQ. DNA of the CDR3: TGCGCCAGCAGACCCGACAGTTACGACGACCAGTACTTC. Translated, it gives CASRPDSYDDQYF.

This sequence joins TRBV7-2 and TRBJ2-1, with 9 bases lining up with TRBD2. The junction had 9 bases not matched to a gene; V was cut back by 4 bases and J by 5 bases. Germline V gene data show CDR1 as SGHTA and CDR2 as FQGNSA. The CDR3 covers 16 residues. The CDR3 reads CASSSNFWTSDNEQFF. CDR3 nucleotide sequence: TGTGCCAGCAGCTCGAACTTCTGGACTAGCGACAATGAGCAGTTCTTC.

V and J are TRBV4-1 and TRBJ1-5, with 7 nucleotides matching TRBD1. The CDR3 consists of 16 residues. V shed 2 bases, J shed 5 bases, and the junction held 9 bases outside the gene matches. Germline values: CDR1 MGHRA, CDR2 YSYEKL. CDR3 sequence: CASSQLGTAKDQPQHF. The CDR3 DNA is TGCGCCAGCAGCCAACTCGGGACAGCCAAAGATCAGCCCCAGCATTTT.

The rearrangement uses TRBV2 and TRBJ2-2; 9 positions agree with TRBD1. J was trimmed by 5 bases and V by 2 bases; bases with no gene match: 6. Germline CDR1 reads SNHLY; CDR2 reads FYNNEI. The CDR3 length is 16 residues. The chain's CDR3 is CASSERIGTGTGELFF. CDR3 DNA sequence: TGTGCCAGCAGTGAAAGGATAGGGACAGGGACCGGGGAGCTGTTTTTT.

The chain recombines TRBV19 with TRBJ2-2; 8 positions agree with TRBD1. V lost 5 bases to trimming and J lost 6 bases; unmatched junction nucleotides: 14. The germline V gene encodes CDR1 LNHDA and CDR2 SQIVND (reference sequence). CDR3 length: 17 residues. The CDR3, as DNA: TGTGCCAGTAGTTCCACAAGGAGTCAGGGGGCTTCCGGGGAGCTGTTTTTT. Translating gives CASSSTRSQGASGELFF.

V is TRBV4-2 and J is TRBJ2-7; D gene unclear. V was cut by 2 bases and J by 0 bases, with 14 bases left in between. CDR1 and CDR2 (germline): LGHNA, YNFKEQ. The CDR3 length is 16 residues. This CDR3 reads CASSQLSARSSYEQYF. The CDR3 coding sequence is TGTGCCAGCAGCCAATTGAGCGCCAGGAGCTCCTACGAGCAGTACTTC.

The rearrangement uses TRBV28 and TRBJ1-4; D call uncertain. The CDR3 spans 13 residues. With 5 bases removed from V and 4 bases from J, the gap between germline ends came to 8 bases. Germline lookup yields CDR1 MDHEN and CDR2 SYDVKM. CDR3 residues: CASSPDFNEKLFF. CDR3 sequence (DNA): TGTGCCAGCAGTCCCGACTTTAATGAAAAACTGTTTTTT.

This sequence joins TRBV30 and TRBJ1-1; 7 bases match TRBD1. With 2 bases clipped from V and 10 bases from J, the junction kept 4 bases outside the gene matches. Germline loops: CDR1 GTSNPN, CDR2 SVGIG (reference sequence). CDR3 length: 11 amino acids. CDR3 bases: TGTGCCTGGAGTACAGGGGTCGGAGCTTTCTTT. Protein sequence: CAWSTGVGAFF.

V and J are TRBV5-6 and TRBJ2-7; D may be TRBD1 or TRBD2 (6 bases each). The germline CDR1 and CDR2 sequences are SGHDT and YYEEEE. Trimming took 1 base from V and 6 from J, leaving 14 bases between them. The CDR3 has 14 amino acids. The CDR3 DNA reads as TGTGCCAGCAGCTTGAGGGGGGCCCACGGCGAGCAGTACTTC. Protein sequence: CASSLRGAHGEQYF. The full variable domain, completed using reference TRBV5-6 and TRBJ2-7, is DAGVTQSPTHLIKTRGQQVTLRCSPKSGHDTVSWYQQALGQGPQFIFQYYEEEERQRGNFPDRFSGHQFPNYSSELNVNALLLGDSALYLCASSLRGAHGEQYFGPGTRLTVT.

V usage is TRBV7-2 and J usage is TRBJ1-2; the D is unclear. CDR1 is SGHTA and CDR2 is FQGNSA in the germline V gene. The V gene lost 3 bases and the J gene lost 1 base, with 6 bases spanning the gap. The CDR3 extends over 13 amino acids. The CDR3: CASSFGVNYGYTF. CDR3 coding DNA: TGTGCCAGCAGCTTCGGGGTTAACTATGGCTACACCTTC.

This clone was observed once. This chain uses TRBV4-2 with TRBJ2-1, with a weak D call TRBD2 (5 bases). V lost 1 base to trimming and J lost 6 bases, with 10 bases between them. CDR1 is LGHNA, CDR2 YNFKEQ, per germline. The CDR3 runs to 14 residues. CDR3 protein: CASSQGSGVNEQFF. The DNA of the CDR3 is TGTGCCAGCAGCCAAGGGTCCGGGGTCAATGAGCAGTTCTTC.

The chain is built from TRBV7-2 and TRBJ2-7; 7 nucleotides agree with TRBD1. CDR3 length equals 17 residues. J was trimmed by 0 bases and V by 5 bases; bases with no gene match: 13. Germline CDR1 SGHTA, CDR2 FQGNSA. The CDR3 DNA reads as TGTGCCAGCAGCCCTAATCCCAGGGGGACGAGCTCCTACGAGCAGTACTTC. It encodes CASSPNPRGTSSYEQYF.

This chain uses TRBV5-6 with TRBJ1-4, with D perhaps matching TRBD1 (6 bases). The germline V and J ends were trimmed by 4 bases and 8 bases, with 15 bases remaining between them. The CDR3 consists of 14 residues. Germline V gene lookup returns CDR1 SGHDT and CDR2 YYEEEE. DNA for the CDR3: TGTGCCAGCAGCCCTGACAGGAGGTTCGAAAAACTGTTTTTT. Translated, it gives CASSPDRRFEKLFF.

The chain recombines TRBV3-1 (or the pseudogene TRBV3-2) with TRBJ2-7; a weak D match, TRBD1 (6 bases). Germline CDR1 and CDR2: LGHDT and YNNKEL (reference sequence). The CDR3 length is 13 residues. The V end was cut by 0 bases, the J end by 4 bases, with 7 bases between. In DNA, the CDR3 is TGTGCCAGCAGCCAAGAAAGGGGGTACGAGCAGTACTTC. This translates into CASSQERGYEQYF.

The J gene is TRBJ2-3, the V gene TRBV7-9; D is perhaps TRBD2 (6 bases). CDR1 is SEHNR and CDR2 is FQNEAQ in the germline V gene (reference sequence). This CDR3 region has 16 residues. Trimming pared 1 base from V and 2 bases from J, leaving 13 bases between. The CDR3, as DNA: TGTGCCAGCAGCTTAGGAATTCGGGAGTTCACAGATACGCAGTATTTT. Its translation: CASSLGIREFTDTQYF.

The chain employs TRBV19 and TRBJ1-4, with D perhaps matching TRBD1 (6 bases). V lost 5 bases and J lost 7, with 14 bases in between. In germline, CDR1 is LNHDA, CDR2 SQIVND (reference sequence). This CDR3 is built from 14 residues. The CDR3 reads CASSLSGVGEKLFF. The CDR3 DNA sequence: TGTGCCAGTAGTCTCTCAGGGGTTGGTGAAAAACTGTTTTTT.

The V and J genes are TRBV5-1 and TRBJ2-7, with TRBD1 matching over 8 bases. This CDR3 is 14 amino acids long. Germline lookup yields CDR1 SGHRS and CDR2 YFSETQ. V shed 0 bases and J 5 bases; nucleotides not matched to a gene: 4. The CDR3 protein is CASSLGTGNNEQYF. CDR3 nucleotide sequence: TGCGCCAGCAGCTTGGGGACAGGGAATAACGAGCAGTACTTC. Looking up the rest from reference TRBV5-1 and TRBJ2-7 gives the full variable domain: KAGVTQTPRYLIKTRGQQVTLSCSPISGHRSVSWYQQTPGQGLQFLFEYFSETQRNKGNFPGRFSGRQFSNSRSEMNVSTLELGDSALYLCASSLGTGNNEQYFGPGTRLTVT.

The rearrangement links TRBV28 to TRBJ1-1, with D possibly TRBD1 on 6 matching bases. Trimming removed 3 bases from V and 4 bases from J, with 15 bases in between. The CDR3 length is 15 residues. Germline V CDR1 and CDR2: MDHEN, SYDVKM. The CDR3 loop reads CASSFGGAGRTEAFF. CDR3 sequence (DNA): TGTGCCAGCAGTTTCGGGGGCGCGGGGCGCACTGAAGCTTTCTTT.